This T cell receptor beta chain is from a study of Graves' ophthalmopathy and Graves' hyperthyroidism. RNA served as the template for amplifying TCR beta CDR3 regions. HTBI-primed RT-PCR formed the first round, and a multiplex PCR formed the second. TCRdb itself ran the multiplex PCR reads through MiXCR, one entry per CDR3 protein. The sample has roughly 500,000 distinct CDR3 sequences; 13% to 15% are singletons. The CDR3 has 15 residues. V gave up 1 base and J gave up 5 bases, with 14 bases separating them. Germline assignment: CDR1 LGHNA and CDR2 YNFKEQ. This clonotype was seen ten or more times. Moderate-to-severe activity, CAS ≥3, NOSPECS ≥4 and a duration under 3 months were seen in donors with ophthalmopathy. If patients had other autoimmune diseases, uncontrolled infections, pregnancy or lactation, they were excluded. An approximately 10 ml volume of fresh peripheral blood provided the PBMCs.

This TCR was recovered from a young woman with Graves' ophthalmopathy. V is TRBV4-2 and J is TRBJ2-5; D may correspond to TRBD1 or TRBD2 (5 bases each). Sequencing was done on a sample of blood. The CDR3 here is CASSQGGRERETQYF. The CDR3 DNA follows: TGTGCCAGCAGCCAAGGTGGCAGGGAGAGGGAGACCCAGTACTTC.